The 25 T cell receptor beta chains below were found in one sample sequenced in a study of T cells in Graves' hyperthyroidism and ophthalmopathy (dated by TCRdb to the late 2010s). Receptors were amplified or captured by multiplex PCR. Data came from an Illumina HiSeq 2000. Amplification of TCR beta CDR3 regions was carried out from RNA transcripts. A first-round RT-PCR of the TCR CDR3 used the HTBI primer set with the Qiagen OneStep RT-PCR kit. TCRdb reran the public reads through fastp at Q25 and MiXCR, keeping productive beta chains. All rows with the same CDR3 protein become a single entry with the most common DNA and genes. The sample includes about 700,000 distinct CDR3 sequences, with approximately 42% observed a single time. About 7% of the sample is held by the ten biggest clonotypes. Specimen: peripheral blood or thyroid tissue (not recorded which). Receptor source: an adult man with Graves' disease, either hyperthyroidism or ophthalmopathy (not recorded which).

This clonotype appeared many times. The J gene is TRBJ1-4, the V gene TRBV2; 7 nucleotides agree with TRBD1. Germline trimming cut 6 bases from V and 0 bases from J; bases unmatched to any gene: 1. In germline, CDR1 is SNHLY, CDR2 FYNNEI. This CDR3 is built from 14 residues. CDR3 loop: CASRDRATNEKLFF. As DNA, the CDR3 is TGTGCCAGCAGAGACAGGGCAACTAATGAAAAACTGTTTTTT.

This chain links TRBV7-2 with TRBJ1-5, with no clear D. CDR3 length: 14 residues. Germline CDR1 and CDR2: SGHTA and FQGNSA. With 7 bases removed from V and 3 bases from J, the gap between germline ends came to 13 bases. CDR3 in amino acids: CASNDGGDNQPQHF. The CDR3 DNA sequence: TGTGCCAGCAACGACGGAGGTGACAATCAGCCCCAGCATTTT.

Here the CDR3 DNA reads TGTGCCAGCAGCCAAGGGGCAGGTAGCGGAGCTTTCTTT. This sequence encodes CASSQGAGSGAFF. The chain links TRBV3-1 to TRBJ1-1; D remains unclear. The length of the CDR3 is 13 residues. Per the germline V gene, CDR1 is LGHDT and CDR2 is YNNKEL (reference sequence). V lost 1 base and J 10 bases, leaving 13 bases between the germline ends.

This chain links TRBV7-2 with TRBJ2-2, with D hard to call. CDR1 and CDR2 from the germline V gene are SGHTA and FQGNSA. The CDR3 is 14 amino acids. Between the trimmed V and J ends, which lost 5 bases and 5 bases, there was a span of 12 bases. The CDR3 bases are TGTGCCAGCAGCCTCCCCTCTCGAACCGGGGAGCTGTTTTTT. Translation: CASSLPSRTGELFF.

This clonotype was observed at least ten times. The rearrangement links TRBV7-9 to TRBJ1-1; weak D call: TRBD1 (5 bases). Trimming took 3 bases from V and 1 from J, leaving 9 bases between them. Per germline, CDR1 SEHNR and CDR2 FQNEAQ (reference sequence). The length of the CDR3 is 14 residues. DNA for the CDR3: TGTGCCAGCAGCTTCCCGGGGGGGAACACTGAAGCTTTCTTT. Translated, it gives CASSFPGGNTEAFF.

As for this clonotype: One base away lies a much larger clone, so this may be a sequencing read error. The chain has TRBV5-1 and TRBJ1-6; no clear D. Germline V lookup: CDR1 SGHRS, CDR2 YFSETQ. The CDR3 loop spans 12 amino acids. For the CDR3, the DNA is TGTGCCAGCAGCTCCCTTGCAAGGCCCCTCCACTTT. Amino acids: CASSSLARPLHF.

This clonotype came up a few times. The CDR3 bases are TGTGCCAGCAGCCACTACAGGGCCGGCACTGAAGCTTTCTTT. Amino acid sequence: CASSHYRAGTEAFF. This sequence joins TRBV7-2 and TRBJ1-1; D may be TRBD1 (6 bases). Trimming left V 5 bases short and J 4 bases short, with 14 bases between. In germline, CDR1 is SGHTA, CDR2 FQGNSA. The CDR3 is 14 residues long.

This clonotype was counted only a few times. V is TRBV11-1 and J is TRBJ1-2, with unresolved D. Germline V lookup: CDR1 SGHAT, CDR2 FQDESV (reference sequence). There are 15 residues in the CDR3. Trimming took off 5 bases at V and 4 bases at J, with 17 bases between the two ends. CDR3 bases: TGTGCCAGCAGCCACCGAGCCGCGGGCATCTATGGCTACACCTTC. Its protein is CASSHRAAGIYGYTF.

For this clonotype: Being one base from a much bigger clone, this may be a read error. It is unclear where the CDR3 begins or ends on the DNA, so no DNA is shown, and the CDR3 is as TCRdb lists it. J is TRBJ1-1 and V is TRBV20-1; TRBD1 is the table's D call, not checked against the DNA. The CDR3 sequence runs 14 residues, both termini included. Looked up from germline, CDR1 is DFQATT and CDR2 is SNEGSKA (reference sequence). The CDR3: CSASVGQGAGEALF.

The V gene is TRBV11-2, the J gene TRBJ2-5, with TRBD1 identical over 9 bases. The trim removed 2 bases at V and 5 bases at J, leaving 6 bases unmatched. The germline gives CDR1 SGHAT, CDR2 FQNNGV. CDR3 length: 15 residues. CDR3 bases: TGTGCCAGCAGCTTATCAATCGGGACAGGGGAGACCCAGTACTTC. Protein sequence: CASSLSIGTGETQYF.

A few counts support this clonotype. The chain recombines TRBV20-1 with TRBJ2-5; tentatively, D is TRBD1 (6 bases). CDR1 is DFQATT, CDR2 SNEGSKA, per germline (reference sequence). This CDR3 has 15 amino acids. Trimming left V 5 bases short and J 5 bases short, with 21 bases between. Here the CDR3 DNA reads TGCAGTGCTGGGGGCCAGATGGTTTCTTCGGAGACCCAGTACTTC. Protein sequence: CSAGGQMVSSETQYF.

The chain employs TRBV25-1 and TRBJ1-4, with D possibly being TRBD1 (6 bases). Germline CDR1 MGHDK, CDR2 SYGVNS. The CDR3 runs 15 residues. V shed 6 bases and J shed 0 bases, with 11 bases lying between them. This CDR3 reads CASRRTAATNEKLFF. The CDR3 DNA reads as TGTGCCAGCAGAAGGACAGCTGCAACTAATGAAAAACTGTTTTTT.

Of note for this clonotype: A much more abundant neighbour one base away suggests this may be a read error. This is likely a read error, given that the CDR3 carries no conserved phenylalanine or tryptophan at its end. The chain links TRBV10-3 to TRBJ1-2; D gene ambiguous. The CDR3 is 12 residues long. The germline V gene has CDR1 ENHRY and CDR2 SYGVKD. The V end was cut by 5 bases, the J end by 8 bases, with 12 bases between. The CDR3 DNA reads as TGTGCCATCAGTAGGACCGGAGAGGGCTACACCTCC. Protein sequence: CAISRTGEGYTS.

As for this clonotype: This may arise from a read error, as a much more abundant clone is one base away. This chain uses TRBV7-2 with TRBJ2-5, with D perhaps TRBD2 (5 bases). CDR1 and CDR2 from the germline V gene are SGHTA and FQGNSA. The V end lost 6 bases, the J end lost 2 bases, and 16 bases lay between the germline ends. The CDR3 has 15 residues. The CDR3 DNA is TGTGCCAGCAGTGACTGGGGAGCAGGACAAGAGACCCAGTACTTC. Translation gives CASSDWGAGQETQYF.

Comment on this clonotype: A much more abundant neighbour one base away suggests this may be a read error. This rearrangement joins TRBV7-2 to TRBJ1-6, with a weak D call TRBD1 (5 bases). This CDR3 has 16 residues. V was shortened by 7 bases and J by 7 bases, with 20 bases between the two germline ends. The germline gives CDR1 SGHTA, CDR2 FQGNSA. CDR3 protein: CASTHLLGHANSPLHF. Written as DNA, the CDR3 is TGTGCCAGCACCCACTTACTCGGACATGCAAATTCACCCCTCCACTTT.

The V call is TRBV20-1, the J call TRBJ2-2; TRBD1 matches at 9 bases. Per the germline V gene, CDR1 is DFQATT and CDR2 is SNEGSKA (reference sequence). The CDR3 has 15 amino acids. The J segment lost 7 bases and the V segment lost 5 bases, leaving 11 bases of the junction unmatched. In DNA, the CDR3 is TGCAGTGCTCGTGTTACAGGGGGCCACAGCGGGGAGCTGTTTTTT. This sequence encodes CSARVTGGHSGELFF.

The chain carries TRBV10-3 and TRBJ1-6, with 8 bases that match TRBD1. Trimming took 10 bases from V and 9 from J; bases not matched to a gene: 14. CDR1 is ENHRY, CDR2 SYGVKD, per germline. This CDR3 contains 15 residues. CDR3: CASGGLTGEGSPLHF. CDR3 DNA: TGTGCCAGCGGTGGACTGACAGGGGAGGGTTCACCCCTCCACTTT.

This chain links TRBV7-3 with TRBJ2-7; D may be TRBD2 (6 bases). The germline V and J ends were trimmed by 0 bases and 3 bases, with 12 bases remaining between them. The CDR3 sequence is 15 residues long. Germline V lookup: CDR1 SGHTA, CDR2 FQGTGA. The CDR3 is CASSLTTGGDYEQYF. CDR3 coding DNA: TGTGCCAGCAGCTTAACGACCGGAGGGGACTACGAGCAGTACTTC.

This clonotype was observed many times. V and J are TRBV7-9 and TRBJ2-5; perhaps D is TRBD1 or TRBD2 (5 bases each). There are 13 residues in the CDR3. CDR1 and CDR2 from the germline V gene are SEHNR and FQNEAQ (reference sequence). V was pared by 3 bases and J by 5 bases, with 10 bases between. The CDR3 is CASSFRDRETQYF. The CDR3 DNA reads as TGTGCCAGCAGCTTCCGGGACCGCGAGACCCAGTACTTC.

On this clonotype itself: A junction end diverges from the germline sequence, so it may reflect a read error. The chain uses TRBV7-8 and TRBJ2-5, with 7 bases matching TRBD2. This CDR3 has 16 amino acids. Germline V CDR1 and CDR2: SGHVS, FQNEAQ. CDR3 DNA: TGTGCCAACAGCTGGGGGGGGACGGGAGGCAGAGAGACCCAGTACTTC. Translation gives CANSWGGTGGRETQYF.

This clonotype was seen repeatedly, ten times or more. The chain combines TRBV7-8 with TRBJ1-2, with 7 bases fitting TRBD1. Germline assignment: CDR1 SGHVS and CDR2 FQNEAQ. J gave up 7 bases and V 4 bases, and 9 bases lay outside the gene matches. The CDR3 covers 14 residues. The CDR3: CASSSGTEERGYTF. In DNA, the CDR3 is TGTGCCAGCAGCTCCGGGACAGAAGAGCGTGGCTACACCTTC.

This clonotype appeared many times. The chain is built from TRBV15 and TRBJ1-2; the match to TRBD1 covers 7 bases. Germline CDR1 LNHNV, CDR2 YYDKDF (reference sequence). J was trimmed by 2 bases and V by 4 bases; bases with no gene match: 4. The CDR3 is 14 residues long. This CDR3 reads CATSIEQGNYGYTF. The CDR3 DNA reads TGTGCCACCAGCATCGAACAGGGGAACTATGGCTACACCTTC.

The chain combines TRBV11-1 with TRBJ1-2; weak D call: TRBD1 (6 bases). Germline V lookup: CDR1 SGHAT, CDR2 FQDESV (reference sequence). The CDR3 covers 13 residues. Trimming cost V 11 bases and J 4 bases, with 17 bases left between them. Here the CDR3 DNA reads TGTGCCGGGCCCAGGGGTGAGATCTATGGCTACACCTTC. Translation: CAGPRGEIYGYTF. Filled out from reference TRBV11-1 and TRBJ1-2, the complete variable domain reads EAEVAQSPRYKITEKSQAVAFWCDPISGHATLYWYRQILGQGPELLVQFQDESVVDDSQLPKDRFSAERLKGVDSTLKIQPAELGDSAMYLCAGPRGEIYGYTFGSGTRLTVV.

This clonotype came up once. Possible read error: a much larger clone is one base away. The V gene is TRBV24-1, the J gene TRBJ1-2; no clear D gene. Trimming removed 4 bases at V and 8 bases at J, with 7 bases between. The CDR3 consists of 11 residues. The germline CDR1 and CDR2 sequences are KGHDR and SFDVKD. The CDR3 loop reads CATSEGFGYTF. The CDR3 DNA is TGTGCCACCAGTGAGGGTTTCGGCTACACCTTC.

The chain joins TRBV6-5 to TRBJ1-2; a weak D match, TRBD1 (6 bases). Between the trimmed V and J ends, which lost 2 bases and 2 bases, there was a span of 12 bases. Germline V gives CDR1 MNHEY, CDR2 SVGAGI. This CDR3 is 15 amino acids long. For the CDR3, the DNA is TGTGCCAGCAGTTACCGCGGGGGGCTGAACTATGGCTACACCTTC. It codes for CASSYRGGLNYGYTF.